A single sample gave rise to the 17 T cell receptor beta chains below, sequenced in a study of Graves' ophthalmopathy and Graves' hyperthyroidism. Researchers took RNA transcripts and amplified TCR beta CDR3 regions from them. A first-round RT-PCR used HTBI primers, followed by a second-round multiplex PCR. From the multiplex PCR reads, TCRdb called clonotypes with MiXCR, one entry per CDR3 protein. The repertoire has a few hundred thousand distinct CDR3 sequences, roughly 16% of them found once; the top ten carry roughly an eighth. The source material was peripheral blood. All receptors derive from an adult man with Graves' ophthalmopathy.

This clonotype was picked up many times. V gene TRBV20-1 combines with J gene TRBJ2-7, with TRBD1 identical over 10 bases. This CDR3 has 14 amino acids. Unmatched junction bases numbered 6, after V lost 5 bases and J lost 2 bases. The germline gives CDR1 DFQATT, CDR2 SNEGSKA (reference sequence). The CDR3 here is CSAPGTGATYEQYF. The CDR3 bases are TGCAGTGCTCCGGGGACAGGGGCAACCTACGAGCAGTACTTC.

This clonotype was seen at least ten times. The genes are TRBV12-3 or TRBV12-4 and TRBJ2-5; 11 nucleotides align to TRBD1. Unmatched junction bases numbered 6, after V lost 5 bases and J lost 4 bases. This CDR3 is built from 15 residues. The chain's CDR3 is CASSGWTGGIETQYF. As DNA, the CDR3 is TGTGCCAGCAGTGGGTGGACAGGGGGCATAGAGACCCAGTACTTC.

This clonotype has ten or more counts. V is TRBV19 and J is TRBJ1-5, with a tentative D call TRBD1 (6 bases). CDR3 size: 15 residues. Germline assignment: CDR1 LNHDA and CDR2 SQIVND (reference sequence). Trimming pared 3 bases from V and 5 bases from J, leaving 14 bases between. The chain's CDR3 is CASSILGGSDQPQHF. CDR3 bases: TGTGCCAGTAGTATTTTAGGGGGAAGTGATCAGCCCCAGCATTTT.

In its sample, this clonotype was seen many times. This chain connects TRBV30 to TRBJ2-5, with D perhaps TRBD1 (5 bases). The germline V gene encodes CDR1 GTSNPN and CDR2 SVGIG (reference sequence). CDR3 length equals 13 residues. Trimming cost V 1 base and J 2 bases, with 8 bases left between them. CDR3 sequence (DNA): TGTGCCTGGAGTGGACAGAATCAAGAGACCCAGTACTTC. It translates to CAWSGQNQETQYF.

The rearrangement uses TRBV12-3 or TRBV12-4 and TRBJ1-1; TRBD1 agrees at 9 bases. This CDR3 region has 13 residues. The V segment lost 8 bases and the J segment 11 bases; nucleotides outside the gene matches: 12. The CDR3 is CASLMDRGFAAFF. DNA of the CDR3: TGTGCCAGCCTTATGGACAGGGGATTCGCCGCTTTCTTT.

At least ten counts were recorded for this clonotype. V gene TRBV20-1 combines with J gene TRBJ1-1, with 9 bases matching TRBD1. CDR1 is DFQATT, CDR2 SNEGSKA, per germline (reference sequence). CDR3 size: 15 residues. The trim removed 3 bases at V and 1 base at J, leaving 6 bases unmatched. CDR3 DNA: TGCAGTGCTAGTAGACAGGGGGGGGGGAACACTGAAGCTTTCTTT. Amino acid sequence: CSASRQGGGNTEAFF.

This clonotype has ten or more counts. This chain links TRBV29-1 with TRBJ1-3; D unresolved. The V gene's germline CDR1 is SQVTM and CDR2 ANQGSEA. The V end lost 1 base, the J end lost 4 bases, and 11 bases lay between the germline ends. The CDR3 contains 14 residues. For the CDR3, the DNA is TGCAGCGTTGAAGGACACCTGGGGGGAAACACCATATATTTT. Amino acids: CSVEGHLGGNTIYF.

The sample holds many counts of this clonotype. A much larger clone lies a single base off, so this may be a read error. This chain's CDR3 is CASSADTSVQEAQYF. The CDR3 region has the DNA TGTGCCAGCAGTGCCGACACTTCGGTCCAAGAGGCCCAGTACTTC. The J gene is TRBJ2-5, the V gene TRBV2; unclear D gene. The CDR3 has 15 residues. CDR1 SNHLY and CDR2 FYNNEI come from the germline V gene. Full variable domain (rest looked up from reference TRBV2 and TRBJ2-5): EPEVTQTPSHQVTQMGQEVILRCVPISNHLYFYWYRQILGQKVEFLVSFYNNEISEKSEIFDDQFSVERPDGSNFTLKIRSTKLEDSAMYFCASSADTSVQEAQYFGPGTRLLVL.

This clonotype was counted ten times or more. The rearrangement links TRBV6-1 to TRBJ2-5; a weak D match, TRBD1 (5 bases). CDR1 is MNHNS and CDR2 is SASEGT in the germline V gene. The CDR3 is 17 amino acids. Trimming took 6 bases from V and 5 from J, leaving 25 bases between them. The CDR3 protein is CASRPRGIGSVWETQYF. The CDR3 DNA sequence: TGTGCCAGCAGGCCTAGGGGCATCGGGTCGGTTTGGGAGACCCAGTACTTC.

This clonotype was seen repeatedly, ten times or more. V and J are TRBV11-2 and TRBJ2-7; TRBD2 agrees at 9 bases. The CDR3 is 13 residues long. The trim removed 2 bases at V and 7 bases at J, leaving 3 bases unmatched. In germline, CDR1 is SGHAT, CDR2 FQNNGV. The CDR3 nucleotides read TGTGCCAGCAGCTTACGGCGGGAGGGGGAGCAGTACTTC. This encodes CASSLRREGEQYF. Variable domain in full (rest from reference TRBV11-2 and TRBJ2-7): EAGVAQSPRYKIIEKRQSVAFWCNPISGHATLYWYQQILGQGPKLLIQFQNNGVVDDSQLPKDRFSAERLKGVDSTLKIQPAKLEDSAVYLCASSLRREGEQYFGPGTRLTVT.

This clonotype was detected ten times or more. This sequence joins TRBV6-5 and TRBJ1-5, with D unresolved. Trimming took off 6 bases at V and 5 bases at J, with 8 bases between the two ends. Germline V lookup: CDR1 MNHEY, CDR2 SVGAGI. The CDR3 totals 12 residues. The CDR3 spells CASSKEHQPQHF. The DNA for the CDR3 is TGTGCCAGCAGCAAGGAGCATCAGCCCCAGCATTTT.

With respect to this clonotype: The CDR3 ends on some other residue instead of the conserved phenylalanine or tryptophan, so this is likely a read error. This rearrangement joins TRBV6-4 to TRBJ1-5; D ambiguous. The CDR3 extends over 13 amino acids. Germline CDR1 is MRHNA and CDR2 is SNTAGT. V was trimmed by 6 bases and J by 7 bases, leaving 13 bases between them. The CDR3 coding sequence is TGTGCCAGCAGCCCCGGGTCGGTCCAGCCCCAGCATCTT. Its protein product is CASSPGSVQPQHL.

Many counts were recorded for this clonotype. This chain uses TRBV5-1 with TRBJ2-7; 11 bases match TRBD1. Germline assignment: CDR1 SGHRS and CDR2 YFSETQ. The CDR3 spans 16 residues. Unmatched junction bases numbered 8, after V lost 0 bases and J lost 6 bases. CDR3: CASSLGIRDRGSEQYF. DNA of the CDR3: TGCGCCAGCAGCTTGGGAATCCGGGACAGGGGGAGCGAGCAGTACTTC.

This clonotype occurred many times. The CDR3 bases are TGTGCCAGCAGCTCTAAGACTAGTTCCGAGCAGTACTTC. Translated, it gives CASSSKTSSEQYF. The chain is built from TRBV7-6 and TRBJ2-7; maybe TRBD2 (6 bases). There are 13 residues in the CDR3. Trimming took 4 bases from V and 6 from J, leaving 13 bases between them. Germline assignment: CDR1 SGHVS and CDR2 FNYEAQ.

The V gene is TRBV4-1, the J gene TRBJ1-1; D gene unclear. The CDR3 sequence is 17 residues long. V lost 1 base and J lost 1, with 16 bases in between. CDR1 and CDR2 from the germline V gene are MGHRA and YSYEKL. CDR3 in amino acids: CASSQVWLGGQNTEAFF. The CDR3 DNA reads TGCGCCAGCAGCCAAGTATGGTTGGGAGGTCAGAACACTGAAGCTTTCTTT.

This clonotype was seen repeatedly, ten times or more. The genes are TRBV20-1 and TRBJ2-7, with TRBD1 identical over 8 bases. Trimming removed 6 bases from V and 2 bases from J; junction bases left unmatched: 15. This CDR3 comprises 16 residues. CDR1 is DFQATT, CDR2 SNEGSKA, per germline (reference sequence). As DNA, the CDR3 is TGCAGTGCCCCAAACGACAGGGGCCCACTTGCCTACGAGCAGTACTTC. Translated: CSAPNDRGPLAYEQYF.

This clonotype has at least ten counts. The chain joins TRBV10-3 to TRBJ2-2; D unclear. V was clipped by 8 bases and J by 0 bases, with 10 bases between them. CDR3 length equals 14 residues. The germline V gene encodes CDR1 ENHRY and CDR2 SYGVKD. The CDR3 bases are TGTGCCATCGCAAGTATATCGAACACCGGGGAGCTGTTTTTT. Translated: CAIASISNTGELFF.